Below are 4 T cell receptor beta chains sequenced from a single sample in a study of cytomegalovirus exposure and HLA in healthy donors. This PCR relied on a set of 60 Vbeta primers and 13 Jbeta primers. TCRdb's table, derived via immunoSEQ multiplex PCR, lists solely in-frame clones and lacks some. The repertoire has approximately 150,000 clones, 75% of them found once; the top ten carry around 11%. Sequencing was carried out using PBMCs. Receptor source: a man between 18 and 29 years old in good health and CMV-seropositive.

The chain carries TRBV19 and TRBJ2-6; 7 positions match TRBD1. The CDR3 spans 20 residues. Germline V gene data show CDR1 as LNHDA and CDR2 as SQIVND (reference sequence). Losses at the gene ends were 4 bases for V and 0 bases for J; bases not matched to a gene: 15. CDR3 in DNA: TGTGCCAGTAGTACTCCTTCGACAGGGCGCTTTTCCTCTGGGGCCAACGTCCTGACTTTC. Amino acids: CASSTPSTGRFSSGANVLTF. The full variable domain, its missing parts supplied by reference TRBV19 and TRBJ2-6, is DGGITQSPKYLFRKEGQNVTLSCEQNLNHDAMYWYRQDPGQGLRLIYYSQIVNDFQKGDIAEGYSVSREKKESFPLTVTSAQKNPTAFYLCASSTPSTGRFSSGANVLTFGAGSRLTVL.

The gene calls are TRBV2 and TRBJ2-5; 9 bases line up with TRBD1. CDR1 and CDR2 (germline): SNHLY, FYNNEI. J lost 5 bases, V lost 1 base, and 5 bases had no gene match. This CDR3 region has 15 residues. DNA for the CDR3: TGTGCCAGCAGTGAAGGGACAGGGGATTGGGAGACCCAGTACTTC. Encoded protein: CASSEGTGDWETQYF.

The chain has TRBV9 and TRBJ2-7; D is uncertain. Trimming shortened V by 0 bases and J by 5 bases, and 12 bases separated the two germline ends. Germline CDR1 reads SGDLS; CDR2 reads YYNGEE. The CDR3 covers 14 residues. The CDR3 sequence is CASSVEVSRDEQYF. CDR3 bases: TGTGCCAGCAGCGTAGAAGTCTCTCGGGACGAGCAGTACTTC.

The genes are TRBV7-3 and TRBJ2-1, with TRBD2 matching over 9 bases. The CDR3 covers 15 residues. Germline CDR1 is SGHTA and CDR2 is FQGTGA. The V segment lost 4 bases and the J segment 5 bases; nucleotides outside the gene matches: 6. The CDR3 coding sequence is TGTGCCAGCAGCTATAGCGGGAGTTCCCACAATGAGCAGTTCTTC. Protein product: CASSYSGSSHNEQFF.